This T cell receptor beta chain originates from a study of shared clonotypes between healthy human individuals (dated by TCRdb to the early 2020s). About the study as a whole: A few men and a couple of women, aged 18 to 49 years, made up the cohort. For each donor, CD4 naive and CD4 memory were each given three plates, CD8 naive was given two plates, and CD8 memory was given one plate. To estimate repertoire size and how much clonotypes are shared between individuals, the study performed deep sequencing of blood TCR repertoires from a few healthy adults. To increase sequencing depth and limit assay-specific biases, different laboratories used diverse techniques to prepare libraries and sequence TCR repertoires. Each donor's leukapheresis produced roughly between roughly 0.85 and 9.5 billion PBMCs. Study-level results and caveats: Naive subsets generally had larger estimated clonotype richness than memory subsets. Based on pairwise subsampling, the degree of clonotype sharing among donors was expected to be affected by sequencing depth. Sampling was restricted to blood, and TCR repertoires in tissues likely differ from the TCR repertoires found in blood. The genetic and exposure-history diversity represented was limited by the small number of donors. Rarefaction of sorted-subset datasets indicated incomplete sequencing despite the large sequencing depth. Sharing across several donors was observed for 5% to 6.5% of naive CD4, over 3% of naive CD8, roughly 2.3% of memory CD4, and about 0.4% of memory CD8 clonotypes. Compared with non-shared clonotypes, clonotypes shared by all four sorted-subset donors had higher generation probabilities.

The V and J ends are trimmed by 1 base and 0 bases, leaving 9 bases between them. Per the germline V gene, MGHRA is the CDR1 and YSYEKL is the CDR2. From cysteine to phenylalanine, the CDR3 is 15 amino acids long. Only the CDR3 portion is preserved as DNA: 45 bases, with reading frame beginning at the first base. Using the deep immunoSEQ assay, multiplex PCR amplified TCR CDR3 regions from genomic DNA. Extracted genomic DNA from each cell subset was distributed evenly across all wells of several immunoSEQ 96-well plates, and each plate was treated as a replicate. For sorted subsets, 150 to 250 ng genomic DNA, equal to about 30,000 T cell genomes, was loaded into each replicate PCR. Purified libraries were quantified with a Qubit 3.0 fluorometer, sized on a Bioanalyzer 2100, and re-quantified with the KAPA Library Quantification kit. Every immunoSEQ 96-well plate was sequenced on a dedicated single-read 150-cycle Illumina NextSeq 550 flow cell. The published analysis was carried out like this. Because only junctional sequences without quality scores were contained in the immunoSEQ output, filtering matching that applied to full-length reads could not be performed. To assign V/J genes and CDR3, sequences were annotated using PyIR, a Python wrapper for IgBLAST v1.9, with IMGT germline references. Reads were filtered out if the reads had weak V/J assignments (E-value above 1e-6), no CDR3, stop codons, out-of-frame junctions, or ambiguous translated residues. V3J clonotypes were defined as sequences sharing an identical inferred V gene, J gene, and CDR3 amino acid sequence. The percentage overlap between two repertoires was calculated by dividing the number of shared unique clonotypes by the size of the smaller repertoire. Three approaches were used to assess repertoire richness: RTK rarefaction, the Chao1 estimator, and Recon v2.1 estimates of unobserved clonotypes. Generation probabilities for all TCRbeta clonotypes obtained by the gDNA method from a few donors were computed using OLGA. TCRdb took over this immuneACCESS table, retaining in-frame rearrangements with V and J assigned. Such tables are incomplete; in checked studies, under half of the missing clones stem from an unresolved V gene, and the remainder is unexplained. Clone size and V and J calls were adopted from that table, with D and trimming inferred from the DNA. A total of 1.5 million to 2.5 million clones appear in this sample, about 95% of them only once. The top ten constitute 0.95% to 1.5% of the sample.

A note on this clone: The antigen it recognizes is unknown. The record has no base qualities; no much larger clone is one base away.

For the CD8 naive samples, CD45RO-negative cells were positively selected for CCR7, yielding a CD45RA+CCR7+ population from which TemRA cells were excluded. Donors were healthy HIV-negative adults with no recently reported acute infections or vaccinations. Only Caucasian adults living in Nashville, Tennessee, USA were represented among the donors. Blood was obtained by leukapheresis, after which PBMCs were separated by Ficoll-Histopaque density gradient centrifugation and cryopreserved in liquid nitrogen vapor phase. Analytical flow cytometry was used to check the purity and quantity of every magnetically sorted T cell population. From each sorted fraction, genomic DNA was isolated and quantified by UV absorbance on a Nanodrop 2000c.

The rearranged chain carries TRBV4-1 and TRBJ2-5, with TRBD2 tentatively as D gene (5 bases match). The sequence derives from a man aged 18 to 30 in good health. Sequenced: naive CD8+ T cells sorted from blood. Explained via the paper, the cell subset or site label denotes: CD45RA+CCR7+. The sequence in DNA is TGCGCCAGCAGCCAAGCCGTCGGGAACCAAGAGACCCAGTACTTC. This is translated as CASSQAVGNQETQYF.